The text below deals with one T cell receptor (beta chain). Its binding antigen is unknown. Base quality data are lacking; no much larger clone is found one base away. TCRbeta CDR3 regions were amplified from genomic DNA by a two-step, bias-controlled multiplex PCR. Primers specific for every TRBV and TRBJ gene segment were included in the multiplex PCR. TCRbeta repertoire data were generated with the immunoSEQ Assay. As for the authors' bioinformatics: To merge closely related sequences, reads went through filtering and clustering using a relative-frequency ratio and a modified nearest-neighbor algorithm. V, D and J gene assignments for CDR3 sequences followed IMGT annotation. Template counts were normalized for PCR amplification bias and quantified against synthetic TCR CDR3 analog sequences. Analyses were restricted to unique productive sequences, meaning in-frame CDR3 sequences without stop codons. Clonality, defined as 1 minus Pielou's evenness, and iChao1 richness were computed with the immunoSEQ Analyzer software. JMP was used for statistical testing, with Student's t-test or a non-parametric test applied depending on Shapiro-Wilk normality results. TCRdb mirrors the immuneACCESS table, restricted to in-frame sequences. Some clones are absent from its copies; in checked studies, under half trace to an unresolved V gene, and the reason for the others is unknown. Clonal size and the V and J genes are those of that table, whereas D and trimming came from the DNA. The sample includes some 7,400 clones, with roughly nine tenths observed a single time. Around 0.5% of the sample lies in the top ten.

The germline ends are 12 bases apart after V is trimmed by 1 base and J by 3 bases. CDR3 length: 15 amino acids, cysteine to phenylalanine. The kept DNA is CDR3 alone, 45 bases in frame from the first base. The germline V gene (reference sequence) provides CDR1 LNHDA and CDR2 SQIVND. The sample comes from a study of naive CD8 T cells in extremely preterm neonates (dated by TCRdb to 2016 to 2017). Describing the broader study: Sorted naive CD8+ T cells from four age groups (extremely preterm neonates, term neonates, young children and adults) were used in the study to compare TCRbeta CDR3 repertoires.

Term cord blood was obtained from 4 to 6 elective full-term cesarean deliveries at about 36-41 weeks of gestation, without labor or rupture of membranes. Exclusion from the study was applied to pregnancies with fetal demise, active maternal HSV infection or known maternal HIV infection. A FACSAria III cell sorter was used to sort live, Annexin V-negative naive CD8+ T cells (CD3+CD8+CD45RA+CCR7+). Each sample yielded between roughly 20,000 and 100,000 sorted naive CD8+ T cells. Preassembled standardized sampling kits were used to collect mixed venous-arterial cord blood. Cord blood was kept at room temperature and processed within 4 hours of collection. Ficoll-Paque density gradient centrifugation was used to isolate mononuclear cells from diluted blood. Mononuclear cells were cryopreserved in about 10% DMSO with around 90% FBS and stored long term at -150°C before sorting. After thawing, the cells were stained with Annexin V and with antibodies against CD3, CD8, CCR7 and CD45RA. The DNeasy Blood and Tissue Kit was used to extract genomic DNA from sorted cell pellets that had been snap-frozen.

Results and caveats for the whole study, not just this receptor: Preterm neonates shared more CDR3 nucleotide sequences (roughly 2.7%) than term neonates (around 0.4%), young children (approximately 0.03%) and adults (about 0.01%). Prospective longitudinal studies of preterm and term neonates were called for by the authors so that T cell development could be tracked within individuals. The authors noted a small sample size and variable productive template counts among preterm samples as limitations. Preterm neonates showed significantly lower iChao1 richness than every other age group (p < 0.05) along with an even clone distribution, indicating a less rich repertoire. Preterm CDR3s were shorter, with fewer N additions and less junctional trimming, and were closer to germline than those of older groups.

The chain is assembled from TRBV19 and TRBJ1-1; perhaps TRBD1 is the D gene, with 5 bases matching. The TCR was taken from a newborn in good health. Sequencing was carried out using naive CD8+ T cells from cord blood. CDR3 loop: CASSIVGEGDTEAFF. The DNA sequence follows: TGTGCCAGTAGTATAGTTGGGGAAGGGGACACTGAAGCTTTCTTT. Supplemented by the reference TRBV19 and TRBJ1-1 proteins around the CDR3, the complete variable domain is DGGITQSPKYLFRKEGQNVTLSCEQNLNHDAMYWYRQDPGQGLRLIYYSQIVNDFQKGDIAEGYSVSREKKESFPLTVTSAQKNPTAFYLCASSIVGEGDTEAFFGQGTRLTVV.